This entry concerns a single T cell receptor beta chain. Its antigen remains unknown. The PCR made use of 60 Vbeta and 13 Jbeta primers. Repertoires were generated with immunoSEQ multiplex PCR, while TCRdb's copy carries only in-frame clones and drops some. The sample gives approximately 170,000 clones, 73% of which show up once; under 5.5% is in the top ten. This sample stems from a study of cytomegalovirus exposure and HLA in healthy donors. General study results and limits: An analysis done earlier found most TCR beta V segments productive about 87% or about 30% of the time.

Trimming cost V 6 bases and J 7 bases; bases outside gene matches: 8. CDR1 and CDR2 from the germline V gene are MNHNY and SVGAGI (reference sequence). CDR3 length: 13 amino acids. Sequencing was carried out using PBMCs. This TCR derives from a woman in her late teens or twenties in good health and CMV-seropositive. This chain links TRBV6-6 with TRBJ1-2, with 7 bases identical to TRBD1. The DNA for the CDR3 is TGTGCCAGCAGACCCGACAGGGAGTTTGGCTACACCTTC. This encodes CASRPDREFGYTF.